The 25 T cell receptor beta chains below come from one sample, sequenced in a study of blood T cell repertoires in COVID-19. Using immunoSEQ multiplex PCR, the repertoire was profiled, and TCRdb retains in-frame clones only, with some absent. The sample includes 200,000 to 250,000 clones, around 88% seen only once; the top ten take roughly 12%. Sequenced input: peripheral blood. Receptor source: a man of 80 years or more with acute or convalescent COVID-19.

This chain links TRBV28 with TRBJ2-4; 7 nucleotides match TRBD1. The CDR3 totals 15 residues. Trimming cost V 4 bases and J 4 bases; bases outside gene matches: 7. Germline V lookup: CDR1 MDHEN, CDR2 SYDVKM. The CDR3 DNA follows: TGTGCCAGCAGTTCCCCAGAGGGGGCTAAAAACATTCAGTACTTC. Protein product: CASSSPEGAKNIQYF.

The chain has TRBV7-9 and TRBJ2-7; 8 bases line up with TRBD1. Germline CDR1 and CDR2: SEHNR and FQNEAQ (reference sequence). CDR3 length: 16 amino acids. V dropped 1 base and J dropped 0; count of bases not matched to a gene: 5. CDR3 in DNA: TGTGCCAGCAGCTTAGTTGACAGGGGAAGCTCCTACGAGCAGTACTTC. Protein: CASSLVDRGSSYEQYF.

This chain uses TRBV7-2 with TRBJ1-1, with a tentative D call TRBD1 (6 bases). In germline, CDR1 is SGHTA, CDR2 FQGNSA. V lost 2 bases and J 3 bases, leaving 10 bases between the germline ends. The CDR3 is made up of 14 amino acids. The CDR3 sequence is CASSLTPGDTEAFF. For the CDR3, the DNA is TGTGCCAGCAGCTTAACTCCAGGGGACACTGAAGCTTTCTTT.

This clone was observed a handful of times. V usage is TRBV7-3 and J usage is TRBJ2-2, with D perhaps TRBD1 (6 bases). Germline CDR1 reads SGHTA; CDR2 reads FQGTGA. The CDR3 totals 14 residues. V lost 5 bases and J lost 7, with 14 bases in between. CDR3 loop: CASSPQGGSGELFF. CDR3 sequence (DNA): TGTGCCAGCAGCCCCCAAGGGGGAAGCGGGGAGCTGTTTTTT. The whole variable domain, filled in from reference TRBV7-3 and TRBJ2-2, reads GAGVSQTPSNKVTEKGKYVELRCDPISGHTALYWYRQSLGQGPEFLIYFQGTGAADDSGLPNDRFFAVRPEGSVSTLKIQRTERGDSAVYLCASSPQGGSGELFFGEGSRLTVL.

CDR3 loop: CASRGYGANVLTF. The CDR3 DNA is TGTGCCAGCCGGGGATATGGGGCCAACGTCCTGACTTTC. The chain uses TRBV27 and TRBJ2-6; D possibly corresponds to TRBD2 (5 bases). Trimming removed 8 bases from V and 3 bases from J, with 8 bases in between. The CDR3 runs to 13 residues. Germline loops: CDR1 MNHEY, CDR2 SMNVEV (reference sequence).

This rearrangement joins TRBV2 to TRBJ2-7, with TRBD1 matching over 7 bases. Germline-derived CDR1 and CDR2 are SNHLY and FYNNEI. Unmatched junction bases numbered 3, after V lost 4 bases and J lost 0 bases. The CDR3 sequence is 14 residues long. This chain's CDR3 is CASSGGQFSYEQYF. The CDR3 coding sequence is TGTGCCAGCAGTGGGGGACAGTTCTCCTACGAGCAGTACTTC.

V gene TRBV12-3 or TRBV12-4 combines with J gene TRBJ2-1; a weak D match, TRBD1 (6 bases). V was cut by 6 bases and J by 7 bases, with 10 bases left in between. The CDR3 covers 12 residues. In DNA, the CDR3 is TGTGCCAGCAGCGAAAGGGGGAATGAGCAGTTCTTC. Amino acids: CASSERGNEQFF.

This chain links TRBV2 with TRBJ2-4; 8 nucleotides align to TRBD1. Germline CDR1 reads SNHLY; CDR2 reads FYNNEI. The CDR3 has 16 amino acids. Trimming cost V 4 bases and J 0 bases; bases outside gene matches: 5. The CDR3 reads CASSGGQGLAKNIQYF. For the CDR3, the DNA is TGTGCCAGCAGTGGAGGACAGGGCCTAGCCAAAAACATTCAGTACTTC.

V gene TRBV28 combines with J gene TRBJ2-7, with 9 bases identical to TRBD1. CDR1 and CDR2 from the germline V gene are MDHEN and SYDVKM. This CDR3 region has 13 residues. The V and J ends lost 8 bases and 3 bases, in that order; junction bases with no gene match: 5. DNA of the CDR3: TGTGCCAGCCGGGACAGGGAACTCTACGAGCAGTACTTC. Translating it yields CASRDRELYEQYF.

This chain connects TRBV27 to TRBJ1-2, with 7 bases that match TRBD1. Looked up from germline, CDR1 is MNHEY and CDR2 is SMNVEV (reference sequence). CDR3 length: 15 amino acids. After removal of 8 bases from V and 1 base from J, the junction contained 10 bases not matched to a gene. CDR3 nucleotides: TGTGCCAGCTCGCGGGGGGACAGAAATAACTATGGCTACACCTTC. It translates to CASSRGDRNNYGYTF.

This clone was seen a single time. The V and J genes are TRBV6-2 or TRBV6-3 and TRBJ1-1; a weak D match, TRBD1 (6 bases). Trimming pared 7 bases from V and 5 bases from J, leaving 20 bases between. Germline CDR1 is MNHEY and CDR2 is SVGEGT. This CDR3 is built from 15 residues. DNA for the CDR3: TGTGCCAGCAACCCCCTGACAGGAGAAGGGACTGAAGCTTTCTTT. Protein sequence: CASNPLTGEGTEAFF.

V gene TRBV10-2 combines with J gene TRBJ1-1; 7 nucleotides align to TRBD1. The CDR3 extends over 15 amino acids. Germline V gives CDR1 WSHSY, CDR2 SAAADI. With V trimmed by 6 bases and J by 0 bases, 7 bases remained unmatched. CDR3 residues: CASRRDRVMNTEAFF. The DNA for the CDR3 is TGCGCCAGCAGACGAGACAGGGTGATGAACACTGAAGCTTTCTTT.

V is TRBV24-1 and J is TRBJ2-1; 11 bases agree with TRBD2. Germline-derived CDR1 and CDR2 are KGHDR and SFDVKD. V gave up 4 bases and J gave up 4 bases; unmatched junction bases: 5. CDR3 length: 16 amino acids. CDR3 sequence: CATSDPLAGAYNEQFF. CDR3 nucleotide sequence: TGTGCCACCAGTGACCCACTAGCGGGGGCGTACAATGAGCAGTTCTTC.

The chain has TRBV29-1 and TRBJ1-1, with unresolved D. CDR3 length: 14 residues. CDR1 SQVTM and CDR2 ANQGSEA come from the germline V gene. V was trimmed by 4 bases and J by 0 bases, leaving 12 bases between them. The CDR3 DNA is TGCAGCGTTGCGCGGGTTATCATGAACACTGAAGCTTTCTTT. As protein: CSVARVIMNTEAFF.

This chain uses TRBV5-4 with TRBJ1-2; D gene uncertain. Looked up from germline, CDR1 is SGHNT and CDR2 is YYREEE (reference sequence). V was trimmed by 8 bases and J by 7 bases, leaving 15 bases between them. The length of the CDR3 is 12 residues. CDR3 sequence (DNA): TGTGCCAGTGGTAGGACGGGGAGTGGCTACACCTTC. Translation: CASGRTGSGYTF.

This rearrangement joins TRBV20-1 to TRBJ1-1; D unresolved. Germline CDR1 reads DFQATT; CDR2 reads SNEGSKA (reference sequence). This CDR3 is 12 amino acids long. The CDR3 region has the DNA TGCAGCGCCAGTGGGCCGAACACTGAAGCTTTCTTT. Translation: CSASGPNTEAFF.

This chain joins TRBV5-1 and TRBJ2-3; tentatively, D is TRBD2 (6 bases). V lost 4 bases, J lost 1 base, and 13 bases lay in between. Looked up from germline, CDR1 is SGHRS and CDR2 is YFSETQ. The length of the CDR3 is 15 residues. The CDR3 spells CASSRSGTGTDTQYF. CDR3 sequence (DNA): TGCGCCAGCAGCCGTTCCGGGACTGGCACAGATACGCAGTATTTT.

This clone appeared a single time. The J gene is TRBJ2-7, the V gene TRBV6-5; 8 nucleotides align to TRBD2. V dropped 6 bases and J dropped 2; count of bases not matched to a gene: 6. Germline CDR1 and CDR2: MNHEY and SVGAGI. The CDR3 covers 14 residues. DNA of the CDR3: TGTGCCAGCAGCTCGGGAGGGGTCCCCTACGAGCAGTACTTC. Translating gives CASSSGGVPYEQYF.

V is TRBV9 and J is TRBJ1-1; 7 bases align to TRBD1. The CDR3 length is 15 residues. V gave up 4 bases and J gave up 5 bases; unmatched junction bases: 11. Germline CDR1 is SGDLS and CDR2 is YYNGEE. CDR3 residues: CASSQTTGATTEAFF. CDR3 DNA sequence: TGTGCCAGCAGCCAAACTACAGGGGCGACGACTGAAGCTTTCTTT.

The V call is TRBV6-2 or TRBV6-3, the J call TRBJ1-1; D is possibly TRBD1 (5 bases). The CDR3 consists of 16 residues. Germline lookup yields CDR1 MNHEY and CDR2 SVGEGT. V was trimmed by 0 bases and J by 0 bases, leaving 11 bases between them. This CDR3 is CASSYSWAGMNTEAFF. CDR3 DNA sequence: TGTGCCAGCAGTTACTCGTGGGCAGGGATGAACACTGAAGCTTTCTTT.

Only a few counts were recorded for this clone. CDR3 in DNA: TGTGCCAGCCGGGAAGCGGGGAAGGATACGCAGTATTTT. Protein product: CASREAGKDTQYF. The chain combines TRBV9 with TRBJ2-3, with 7 bases lining up with TRBD2. The CDR3 is 13 residues long. Germline V gene data show CDR1 as SGDLS and CDR2 as YYNGEE. V shed 7 bases, J shed 6 bases, and the junction held 8 bases outside the gene matches.

V usage is TRBV28 and J usage is TRBJ1-6, with 10 bases lining up with TRBD1. Germline trimming cut 6 bases from V and 9 bases from J; bases unmatched to any gene: 8. There are 15 residues in the CDR3. The germline gives CDR1 MDHEN, CDR2 SYDVKM. In nucleotides, the CDR3 is TGTGCCAGCAGCCGGACAGGGGGGGTGAGTTCACCCCTCCACTTT. Encoded protein: CASSRTGGVSSPLHF.

The CDR3 nucleotides are TGTGCCAGCAGTTTAAACTGGAGGCTAGACCCCGGGGAGCTGTTTTTT. It codes for CASSLNWRLDPGELFF. This chain uses TRBV11-3 with TRBJ2-2, with D possibly matching TRBD2 (5 bases). Germline V gives CDR1 SGHNT, CDR2 YENEEA. The CDR3 loop spans 16 amino acids. The V gene lost 6 bases and the J gene lost 6 bases, with 20 bases spanning the gap.

This sequence joins TRBV18 and TRBJ1-6, with D uncertain. V lost 2 bases, J lost 7 bases, and 12 bases lay in between. The CDR3 loop spans 15 amino acids. Looked up from germline, CDR1 is KGHSH and CDR2 is LQKENI. CDR3 loop: CASSPGPRLNSPLHF. CDR3 coding DNA: TGTGCCAGCTCACCAGGTCCGAGGTTGAATTCACCCCTCCACTTT.

Points on this clone: The DNA is left out, because the CDR3 cannot be placed on it with certainty; the CDR3 is given as TCRdb lists it. CDR3 amino acids: CASSSYGLYQHF. The chain combines TRBV27 with TRBJ1-5. The CDR3 totals 12 residues, both ends included. CDR1 is MNHEY and CDR2 is SMNVEV in the germline V gene (reference sequence).